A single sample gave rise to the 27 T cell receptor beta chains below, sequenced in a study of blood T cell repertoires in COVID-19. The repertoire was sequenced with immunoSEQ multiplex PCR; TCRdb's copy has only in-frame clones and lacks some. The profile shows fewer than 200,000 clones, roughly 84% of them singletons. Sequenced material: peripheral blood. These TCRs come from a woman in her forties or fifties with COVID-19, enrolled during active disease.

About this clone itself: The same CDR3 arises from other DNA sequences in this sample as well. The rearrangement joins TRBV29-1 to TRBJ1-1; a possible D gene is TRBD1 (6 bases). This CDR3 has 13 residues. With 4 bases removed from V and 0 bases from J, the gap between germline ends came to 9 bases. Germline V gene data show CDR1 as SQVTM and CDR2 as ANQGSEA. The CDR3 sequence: CSVAGVLNTEAFF. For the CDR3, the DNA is TGCAGCGTTGCAGGGGTATTGAACACTGAAGCTTTCTTT.

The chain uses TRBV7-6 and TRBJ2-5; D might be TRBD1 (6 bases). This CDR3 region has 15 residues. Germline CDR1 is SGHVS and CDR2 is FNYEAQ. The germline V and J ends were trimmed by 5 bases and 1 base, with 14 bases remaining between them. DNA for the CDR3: TGTGCCAGCAGCATACAACAGGGTTCCCAAGAGACCCAGTACTTC. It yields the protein CASSIQQGSQETQYF.

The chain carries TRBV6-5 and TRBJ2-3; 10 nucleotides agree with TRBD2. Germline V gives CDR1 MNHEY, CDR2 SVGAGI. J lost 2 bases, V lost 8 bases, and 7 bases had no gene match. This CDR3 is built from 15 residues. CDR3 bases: TGTGCCAGCGGAACTAGCGGGGCAGCCACAGATACGCAGTATTTT. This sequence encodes CASGTSGAATDTQYF.

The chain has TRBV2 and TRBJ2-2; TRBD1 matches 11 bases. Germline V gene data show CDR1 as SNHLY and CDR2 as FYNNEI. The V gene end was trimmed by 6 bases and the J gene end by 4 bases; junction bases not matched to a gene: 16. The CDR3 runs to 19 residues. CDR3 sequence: CASRAGIHSGTGGTGELFF. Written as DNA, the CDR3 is TGTGCCAGCAGGGCGGGGATACACTCCGGGACAGGGGGCACCGGGGAGCTGTTTTTT.

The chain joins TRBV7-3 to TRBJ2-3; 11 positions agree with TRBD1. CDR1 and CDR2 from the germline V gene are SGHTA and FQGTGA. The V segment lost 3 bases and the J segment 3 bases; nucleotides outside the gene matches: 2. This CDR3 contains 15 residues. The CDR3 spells CASSFGTGGTDTQYF. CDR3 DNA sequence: TGTGCCAGCAGCTTCGGGACAGGGGGGACAGATACGCAGTATTTT.

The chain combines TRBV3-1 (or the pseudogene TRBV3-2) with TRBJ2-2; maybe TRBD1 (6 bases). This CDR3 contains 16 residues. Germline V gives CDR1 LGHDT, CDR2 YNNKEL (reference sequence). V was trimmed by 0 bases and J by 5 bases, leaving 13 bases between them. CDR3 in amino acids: CASSQDWQGWTGELFF. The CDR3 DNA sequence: TGTGCCAGCAGCCAAGACTGGCAGGGGTGGACCGGGGAGCTGTTTTTT.

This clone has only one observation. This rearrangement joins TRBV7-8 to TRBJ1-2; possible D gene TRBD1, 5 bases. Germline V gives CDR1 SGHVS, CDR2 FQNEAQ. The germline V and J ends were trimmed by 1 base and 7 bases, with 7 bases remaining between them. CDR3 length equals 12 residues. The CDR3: CASSLGDSGYTF. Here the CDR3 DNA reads TGTGCCAGCAGCTTAGGAGACAGTGGCTACACCTTC.

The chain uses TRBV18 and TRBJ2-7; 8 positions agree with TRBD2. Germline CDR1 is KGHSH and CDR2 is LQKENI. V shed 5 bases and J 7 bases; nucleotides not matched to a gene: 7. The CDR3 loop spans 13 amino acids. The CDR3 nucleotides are TGTGCCAGCTCATCCTCGGGGGGGCGGGAGCAGTACTTC. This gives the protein CASSSSGGREQYF. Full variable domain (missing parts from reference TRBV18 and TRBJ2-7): NAGVMQNPRHLVRRRGQEARLRCSPMKGHSHVYWYRQLPEEGLKFMVYLQKENIIDESGMPKERFSAEFPKEGPSILRIQQVVRGDSAAYFCASSSSGGREQYFGPGTRLTVT.

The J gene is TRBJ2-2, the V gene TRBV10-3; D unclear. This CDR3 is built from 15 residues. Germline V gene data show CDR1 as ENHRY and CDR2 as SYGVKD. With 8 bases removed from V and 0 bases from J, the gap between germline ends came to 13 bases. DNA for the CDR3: TGTGCCATCGCGAAAAATCCCGCGAACACCGGGGAGCTGTTTTTT. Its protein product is CAIAKNPANTGELFF.

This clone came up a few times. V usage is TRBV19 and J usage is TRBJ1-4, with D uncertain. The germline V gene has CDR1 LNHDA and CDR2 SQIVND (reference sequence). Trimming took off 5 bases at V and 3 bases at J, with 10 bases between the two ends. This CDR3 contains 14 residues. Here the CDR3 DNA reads TGTGCCAGTAGTCTCAGACAATCTAATGAAAAACTGTTTTTT. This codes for CASSLRQSNEKLFF. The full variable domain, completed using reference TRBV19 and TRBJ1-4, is DGGITQSPKYLFRKEGQNVTLSCEQNLNHDAMYWYRQDPGQGLRLIYYSQIVNDFQKGDIAEGYSVSREKKESFPLTVTSAQKNPTAFYLCASSLRQSNEKLFFGSGTQLSVL.

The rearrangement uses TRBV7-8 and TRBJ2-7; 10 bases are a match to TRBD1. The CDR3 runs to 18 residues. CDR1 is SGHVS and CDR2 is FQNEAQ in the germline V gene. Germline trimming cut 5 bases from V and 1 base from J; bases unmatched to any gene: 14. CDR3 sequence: CASSPRGPGQGISYEQYF. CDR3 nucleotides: TGTGCCAGCAGCCCGAGGGGCCCGGGACAGGGGATTTCCTACGAGCAGTACTTC. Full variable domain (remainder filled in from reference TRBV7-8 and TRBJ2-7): GAGVSQSPRYKVAKRGQDVALRCDPISGHVSLFWYQQALGQGPEFLTYFQNEAQLDKSGLPSDRFFAERPEGSVSTLKIQRTQQEDSAVYLCASSPRGPGQGISYEQYFGPGTRLTVT.

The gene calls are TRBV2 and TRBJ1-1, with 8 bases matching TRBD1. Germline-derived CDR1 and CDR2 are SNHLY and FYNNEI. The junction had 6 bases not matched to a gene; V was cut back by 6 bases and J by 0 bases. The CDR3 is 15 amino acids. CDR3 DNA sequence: TGTGCCAGCAGCCTCGGACAGGGAATGAACACTGAAGCTTTCTTT. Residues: CASSLGQGMNTEAFF. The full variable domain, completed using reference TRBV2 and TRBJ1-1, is EPEVTQTPSHQVTQMGQEVILRCVPISNHLYFYWYRQILGQKVEFLVSFYNNEISEKSEIFDDQFSVERPDGSNFTLKIRSTKLEDSAMYFCASSLGQGMNTEAFFGQGTRLTVV.

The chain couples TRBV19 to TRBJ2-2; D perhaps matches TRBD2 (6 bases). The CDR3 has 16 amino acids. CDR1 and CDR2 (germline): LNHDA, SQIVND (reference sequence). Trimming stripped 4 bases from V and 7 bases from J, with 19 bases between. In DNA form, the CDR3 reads TGTGCCAGTAGTACAAGGAGGGGACCCTATTACGGGGAGCTGTTTTTT. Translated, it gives CASSTRRGPYYGELFF.

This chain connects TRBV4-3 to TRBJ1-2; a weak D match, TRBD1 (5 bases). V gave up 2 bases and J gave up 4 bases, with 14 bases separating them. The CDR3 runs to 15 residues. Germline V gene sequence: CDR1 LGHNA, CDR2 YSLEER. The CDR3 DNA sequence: TGCGCCAGCAGCCAATCTCCGACAGATTCCTATGGCTACACCTTC. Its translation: CASSQSPTDSYGYTF.

The CDR3 reads CASSSAGQRPYEQYF. CDR3 nucleotides: TGTGCCAGCAGTTCCGCCGGACAGAGACCCTACGAGCAGTACTTC. This chain links TRBV6-5 with TRBJ2-7, with a weak D call TRBD1 (6 bases). The germline CDR1 and CDR2 sequences are MNHEY and SVGAGI. The ends were cut back, 4 bases at V and 2 bases at J, with 15 bases in the middle. The CDR3 length is 15 residues.

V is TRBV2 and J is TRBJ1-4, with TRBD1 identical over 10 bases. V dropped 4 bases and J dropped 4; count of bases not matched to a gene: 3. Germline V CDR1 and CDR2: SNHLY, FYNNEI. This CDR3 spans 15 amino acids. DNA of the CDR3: TGTGCCAGCAGTGGACAGGGGGCGAATAATGAAAAACTGTTTTTT. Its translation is CASSGQGANNEKLFF.

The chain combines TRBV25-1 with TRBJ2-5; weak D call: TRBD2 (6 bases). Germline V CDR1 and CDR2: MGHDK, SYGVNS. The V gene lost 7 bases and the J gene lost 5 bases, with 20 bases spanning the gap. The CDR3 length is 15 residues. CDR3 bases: TGTGCCAGCACCGAGGGGTACCCCGCGGGGGAGACCCAGTACTTC. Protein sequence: CASTEGYPAGETQYF.

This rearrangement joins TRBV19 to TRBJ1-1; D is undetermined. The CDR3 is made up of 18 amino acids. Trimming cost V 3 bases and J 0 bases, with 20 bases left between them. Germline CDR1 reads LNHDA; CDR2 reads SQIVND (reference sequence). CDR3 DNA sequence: TGTGCCAGTAGTATCGTGGGTGCGGTCGCGGAAATGAACACTGAAGCTTTCTTT. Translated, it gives CASSIVGAVAEMNTEAFF. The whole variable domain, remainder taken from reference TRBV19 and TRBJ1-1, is DGGITQSPKYLFRKEGQNVTLSCEQNLNHDAMYWYRQDPGQGLRLIYYSQIVNDFQKGDIAEGYSVSREKKESFPLTVTSAQKNPTAFYLCASSIVGAVAEMNTEAFFGQGTRLTVV.

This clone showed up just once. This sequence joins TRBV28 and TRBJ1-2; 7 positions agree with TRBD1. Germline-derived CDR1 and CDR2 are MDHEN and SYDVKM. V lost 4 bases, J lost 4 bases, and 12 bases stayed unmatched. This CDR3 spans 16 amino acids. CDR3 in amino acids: CASSSPLIQGFYGYTF. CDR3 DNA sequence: TGTGCCAGCAGTTCCCCCCTCATACAGGGGTTCTATGGCTACACCTTC.

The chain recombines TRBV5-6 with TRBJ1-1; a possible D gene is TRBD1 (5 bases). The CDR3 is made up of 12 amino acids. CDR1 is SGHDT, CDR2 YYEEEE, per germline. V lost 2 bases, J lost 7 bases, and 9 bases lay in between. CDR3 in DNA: TGTGCCAGCAGCTTCCGGACAATTGAAGCTTTCTTT. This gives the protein CASSFRTIEAFF.

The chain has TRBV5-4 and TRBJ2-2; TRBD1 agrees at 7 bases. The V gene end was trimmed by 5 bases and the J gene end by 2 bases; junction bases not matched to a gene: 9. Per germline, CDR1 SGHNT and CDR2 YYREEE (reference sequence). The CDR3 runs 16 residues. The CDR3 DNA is TGTGCCAGCAGGGGCCCCGGGACAGCTAACACCGGGGAGCTGTTTTTT. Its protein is CASRGPGTANTGELFF.

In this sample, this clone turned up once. The CDR3 loop reads CASRTGGVDTEAFF. Written as DNA, the CDR3 is TGTGCCAGCAGGACAGGGGGCGTAGACACTGAAGCTTTCTTT. The rearrangement joins TRBV6-5 to TRBJ1-1, with 10 bases identical to TRBD1. V lost 6 bases to trimming and J lost 3 bases; unmatched junction nucleotides: 4. From germline, CDR1 is MNHEY and CDR2 SVGAGI. This CDR3 has 14 residues.

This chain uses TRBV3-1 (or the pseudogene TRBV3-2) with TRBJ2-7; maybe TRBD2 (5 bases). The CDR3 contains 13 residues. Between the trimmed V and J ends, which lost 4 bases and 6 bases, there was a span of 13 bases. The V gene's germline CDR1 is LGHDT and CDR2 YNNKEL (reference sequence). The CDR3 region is CASSLQGAAEQYF. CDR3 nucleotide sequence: TGTGCCAGCAGCCTCCAAGGAGCGGCCGAGCAGTACTTC.

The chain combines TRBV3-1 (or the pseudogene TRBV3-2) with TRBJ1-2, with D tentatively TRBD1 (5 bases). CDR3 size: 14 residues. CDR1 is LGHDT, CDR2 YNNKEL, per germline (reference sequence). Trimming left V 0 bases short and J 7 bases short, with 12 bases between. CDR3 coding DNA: TGTGCCAGCAGCCAAGATCTGCAGGGAGGTGGCTACACCTTC. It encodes CASSQDLQGGGYTF.

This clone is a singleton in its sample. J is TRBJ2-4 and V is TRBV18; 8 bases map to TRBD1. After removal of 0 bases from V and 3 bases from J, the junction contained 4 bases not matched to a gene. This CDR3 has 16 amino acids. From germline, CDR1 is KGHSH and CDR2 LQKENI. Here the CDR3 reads CASSPPTGVGKNIQYF. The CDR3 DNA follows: TGTGCCAGCTCACCACCGACAGGGGTGGGCAAAAACATTCAGTACTTC.

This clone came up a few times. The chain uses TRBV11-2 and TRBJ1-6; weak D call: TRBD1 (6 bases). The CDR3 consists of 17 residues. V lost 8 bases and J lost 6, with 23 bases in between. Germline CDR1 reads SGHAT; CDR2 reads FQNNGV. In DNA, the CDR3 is TGTGCCAGCGGACCTCTAGAGTGGGCAGGGGCTAATTCACCCCTCCACTTT. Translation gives CASGPLEWAGANSPLHF.

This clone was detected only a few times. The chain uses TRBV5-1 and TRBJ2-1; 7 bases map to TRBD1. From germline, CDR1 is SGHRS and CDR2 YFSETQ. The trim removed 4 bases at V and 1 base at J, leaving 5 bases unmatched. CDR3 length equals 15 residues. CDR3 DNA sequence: TGCGCCAGCAGCATCGGACAGGTATCCTACAATGAGCAGTTCTTC. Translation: CASSIGQVSYNEQFF.